This T cell receptor (beta chain) was captured in a study of patients and donors after allogeneic stem cell transplantation. CDR3 size: 14 residues. Trimming removed 5 bases at V and 6 bases at J, with 14 bases between. In this sample, this clonotype turned up a few times. TCRdb re-called the RT-PCR reads with MiXCR, one entry per CDR3 protein. The sample has about a million distinct CDR3 sequences; around 17% are singletons. The source material was blood, either unsorted or a sorted T cell fraction (not recorded which). The origin of this receptor is a human donor who was either an allogeneic HSCT recipient or a stem cell or donor lymphocyte infusion donor (not recorded which). It is not recorded whose cells these are; they may come from a transplant donor. This rearrangement joins TRBV12-3 or TRBV12-4 to TRBJ2-1; D remains unclear. The CDR3 region is CASSPMSAINEQFF. The CDR3 DNA reads TGTGCCAGCAGTCCAATGAGTGCTATCAATGAGCAGTTCTTC.